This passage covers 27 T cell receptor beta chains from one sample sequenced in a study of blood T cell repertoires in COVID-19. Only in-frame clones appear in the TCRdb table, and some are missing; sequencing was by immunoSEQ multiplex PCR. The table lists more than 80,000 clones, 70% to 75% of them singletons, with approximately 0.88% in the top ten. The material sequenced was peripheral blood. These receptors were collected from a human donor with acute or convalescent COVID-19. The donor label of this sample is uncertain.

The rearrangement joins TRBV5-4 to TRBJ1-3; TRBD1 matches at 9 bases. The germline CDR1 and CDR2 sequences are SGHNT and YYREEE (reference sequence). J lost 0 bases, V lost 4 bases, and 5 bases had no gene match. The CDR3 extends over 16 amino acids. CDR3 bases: TGTGCCAGCAGCCCGGGACAGGGTGGCTCTGGAAACACCATATATTTT. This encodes CASSPGQGGSGNTIYF.

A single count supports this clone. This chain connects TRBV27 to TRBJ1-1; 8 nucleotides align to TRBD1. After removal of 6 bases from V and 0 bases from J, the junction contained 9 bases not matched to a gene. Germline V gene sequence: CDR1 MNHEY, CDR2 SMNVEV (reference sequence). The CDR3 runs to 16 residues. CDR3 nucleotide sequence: TGTGCCAGCAGGAAATACAGGGGGGGGATGAACACTGAAGCTTTCTTT. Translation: CASRKYRGGMNTEAFF.

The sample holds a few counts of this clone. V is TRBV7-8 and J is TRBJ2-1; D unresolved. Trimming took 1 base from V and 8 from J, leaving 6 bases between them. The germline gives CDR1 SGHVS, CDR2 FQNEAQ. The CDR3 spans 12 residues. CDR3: CASSLVLHEQFF. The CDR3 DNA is TGTGCCAGCAGCTTAGTACTCCATGAGCAGTTCTTC.

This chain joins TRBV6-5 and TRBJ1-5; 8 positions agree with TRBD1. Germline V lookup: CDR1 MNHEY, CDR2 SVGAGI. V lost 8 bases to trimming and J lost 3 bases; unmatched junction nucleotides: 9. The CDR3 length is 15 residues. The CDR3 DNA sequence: TGTGCCAGCGCACTGGACAGGGACTCCAATCAGCCCCAGCATTTT. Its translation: CASALDRDSNQPQHF.

Written as DNA, the CDR3 is TGTGCCATCGGGGGGAGGGATGAGGGCACTGAAGCTTTCTTT. Its translation: CAIGGRDEGTEAFF. This chain joins TRBV6-5 and TRBJ1-1; a possible D gene is TRBD1 (5 bases). The CDR3 has 14 residues. V was pared by 10 bases and J by 4 bases, with 19 bases between. Germline V gene data show CDR1 as MNHEY and CDR2 as SVGAGI.

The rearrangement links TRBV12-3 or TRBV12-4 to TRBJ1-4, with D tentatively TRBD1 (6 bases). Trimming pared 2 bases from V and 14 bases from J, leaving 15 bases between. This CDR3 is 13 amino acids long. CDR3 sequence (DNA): TGTGCCAGCAGTTTATGGCAGGGGAATGGGCTGTTTTTT. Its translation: CASSLWQGNGLFF.

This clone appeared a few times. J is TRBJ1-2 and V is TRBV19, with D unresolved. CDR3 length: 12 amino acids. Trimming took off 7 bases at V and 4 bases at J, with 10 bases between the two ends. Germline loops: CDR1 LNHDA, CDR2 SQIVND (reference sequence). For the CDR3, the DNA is TGTGCCAGTATGGGAGACACCTATGGCTACACCTTC. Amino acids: CASMGDTYGYTF.

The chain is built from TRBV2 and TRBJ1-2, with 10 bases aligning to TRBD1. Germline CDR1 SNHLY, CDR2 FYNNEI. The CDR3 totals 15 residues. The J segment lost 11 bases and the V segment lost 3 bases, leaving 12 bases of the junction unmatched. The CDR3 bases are TGTGCCAGCAGTGAGGGACAGGGGAGGCCCTCGGGTTACACCTTC. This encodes CASSEGQGRPSGYTF.

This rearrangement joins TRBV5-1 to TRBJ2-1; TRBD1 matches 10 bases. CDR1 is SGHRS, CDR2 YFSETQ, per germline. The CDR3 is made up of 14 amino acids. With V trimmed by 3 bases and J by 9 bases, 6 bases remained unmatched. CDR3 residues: CASSSGTGVIEQFF. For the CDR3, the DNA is TGCGCCAGCAGCTCCGGGACAGGGGTCATTGAGCAGTTCTTC. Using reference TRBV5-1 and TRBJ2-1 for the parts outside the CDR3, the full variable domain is KAGVTQTPRYLIKTRGQQVTLSCSPISGHRSVSWYQQTPGQGLQFLFEYFSETQRNKGNFPGRFSGRQFSNSRSEMNVSTLELGDSALYLCASSSGTGVIEQFFGPGTRLTVL.

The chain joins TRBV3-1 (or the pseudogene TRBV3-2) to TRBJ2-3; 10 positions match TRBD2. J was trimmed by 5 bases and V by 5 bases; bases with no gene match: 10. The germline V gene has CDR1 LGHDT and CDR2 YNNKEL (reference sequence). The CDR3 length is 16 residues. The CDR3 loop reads CASSVRTSGGGDTQYF. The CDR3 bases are TGTGCCAGCAGCGTACGGACTAGCGGAGGGGGAGATACGCAGTATTTT.

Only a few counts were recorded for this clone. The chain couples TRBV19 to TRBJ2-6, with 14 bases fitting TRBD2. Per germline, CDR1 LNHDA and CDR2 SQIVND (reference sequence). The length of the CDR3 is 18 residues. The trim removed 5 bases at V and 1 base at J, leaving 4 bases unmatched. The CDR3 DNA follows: TGTGCCAGTAGTGCGGGACTAGCGGGGGCATCTGGGGCCAACGTCCTGACTTTC. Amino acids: CASSAGLAGASGANVLTF.

In nucleotides, the CDR3 is TGTGCCAGCAGCTCCCTCAGGGGGCCCTTAGCCAAAAACATTCAGTACTTC. As protein: CASSSLRGPLAKNIQYF. The chain couples TRBV11-2 to TRBJ2-4, with 8 nucleotides matching TRBD1. Trimming took 4 bases from V and 0 from J; bases not matched to a gene: 8. CDR1 and CDR2 (germline): SGHAT, FQNNGV. This CDR3 contains 17 residues.

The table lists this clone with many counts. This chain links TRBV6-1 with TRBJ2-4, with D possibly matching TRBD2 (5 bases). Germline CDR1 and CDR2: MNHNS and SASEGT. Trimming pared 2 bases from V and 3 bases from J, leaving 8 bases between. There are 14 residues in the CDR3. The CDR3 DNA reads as TGTGCCAGCAGTGAAAACAGCGGCAAAAACATTCAGTACTTC. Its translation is CASSENSGKNIQYF.

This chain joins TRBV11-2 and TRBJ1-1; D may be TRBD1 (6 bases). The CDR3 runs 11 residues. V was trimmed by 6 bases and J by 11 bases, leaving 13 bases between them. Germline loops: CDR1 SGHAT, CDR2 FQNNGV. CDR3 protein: CASSYSDRAFF. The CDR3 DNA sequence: TGTGCCAGCAGTTACAGTGACAGGGCTTTCTTT.

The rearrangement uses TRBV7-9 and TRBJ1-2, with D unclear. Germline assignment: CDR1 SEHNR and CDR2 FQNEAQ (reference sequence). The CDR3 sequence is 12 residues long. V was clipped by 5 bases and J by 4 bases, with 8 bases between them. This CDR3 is CASSTQVYGYTF. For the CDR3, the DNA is TGTGCCAGCAGCACCCAGGTCTATGGCTACACCTTC.

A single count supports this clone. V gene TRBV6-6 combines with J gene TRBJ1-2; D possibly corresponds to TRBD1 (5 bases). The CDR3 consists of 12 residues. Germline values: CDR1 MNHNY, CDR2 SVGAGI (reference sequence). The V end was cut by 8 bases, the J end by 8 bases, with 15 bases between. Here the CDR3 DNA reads TGTGCCAGCGCCGGTGGGGGGAAAGGCTACACCTTC. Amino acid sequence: CASAGGGKGYTF.

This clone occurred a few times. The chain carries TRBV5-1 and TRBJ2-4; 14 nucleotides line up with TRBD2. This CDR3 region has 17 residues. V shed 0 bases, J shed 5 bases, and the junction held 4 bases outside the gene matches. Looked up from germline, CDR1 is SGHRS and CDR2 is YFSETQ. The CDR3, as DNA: TGCGCCAGCAGCTTGGGACTAGCGGGGGGGCCCCAAAACATTCAGTACTTC. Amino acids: CASSLGLAGGPQNIQYF.

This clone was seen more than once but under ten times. CDR3 DNA: TGTGCCAGCAGCTCAAACAGGGGGACTGAAGCTTTCTTT. Protein product: CASSSNRGTEAFF. V gene TRBV11-2 combines with J gene TRBJ1-1, with 8 bases aligning to TRBD1. The trim removed 4 bases at V and 5 bases at J, leaving 3 bases unmatched. The CDR3 runs to 13 residues. CDR1 is SGHAT, CDR2 FQNNGV, per germline.

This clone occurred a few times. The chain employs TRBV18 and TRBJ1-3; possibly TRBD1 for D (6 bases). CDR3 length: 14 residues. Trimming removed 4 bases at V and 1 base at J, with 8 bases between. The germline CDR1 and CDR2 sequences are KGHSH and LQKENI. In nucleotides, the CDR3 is TGTGCCAGCTCACGCGGACAGTCTGGAAACACCATATATTTT. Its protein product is CASSRGQSGNTIYF.

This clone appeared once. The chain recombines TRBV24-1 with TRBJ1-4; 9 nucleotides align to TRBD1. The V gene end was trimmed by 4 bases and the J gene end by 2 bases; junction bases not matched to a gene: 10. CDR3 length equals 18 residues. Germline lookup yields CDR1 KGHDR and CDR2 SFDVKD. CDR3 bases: TGTGCCACCAGTGACTGGGACAGGGAGGGGTCGACTAATGAAAAACTGTTTTTT. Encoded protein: CATSDWDREGSTNEKLFF.

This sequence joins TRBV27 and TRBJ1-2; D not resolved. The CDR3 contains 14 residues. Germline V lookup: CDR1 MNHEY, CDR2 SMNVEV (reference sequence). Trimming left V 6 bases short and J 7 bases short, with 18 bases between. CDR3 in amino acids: CASRTTGSKSGYTF. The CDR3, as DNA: TGTGCCAGCAGAACCACGGGTTCAAAGTCTGGCTACACCTTC.

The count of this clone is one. Written as DNA, the CDR3 is TGCGCCAGCAGTGGGGGCAGGGGGACTAACTATGGCTACACCTTC. Residues: CASSGGRGTNYGYTF. V usage is TRBV10-1 and J usage is TRBJ1-2, with TRBD1 identical over 7 bases. Trimming removed 4 bases from V and 0 bases from J; junction bases left unmatched: 5. CDR1 is WNHNN, CDR2 SYGVQD, per germline (reference sequence). The CDR3 extends over 15 amino acids.

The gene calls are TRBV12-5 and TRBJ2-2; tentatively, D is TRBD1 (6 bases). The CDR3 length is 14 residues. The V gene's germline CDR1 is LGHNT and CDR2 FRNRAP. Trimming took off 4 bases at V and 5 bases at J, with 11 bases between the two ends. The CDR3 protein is CASGSSQGTGELFF. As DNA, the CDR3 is TGTGCTAGTGGTTCATCACAGGGAACCGGGGAGCTGTTTTTT.

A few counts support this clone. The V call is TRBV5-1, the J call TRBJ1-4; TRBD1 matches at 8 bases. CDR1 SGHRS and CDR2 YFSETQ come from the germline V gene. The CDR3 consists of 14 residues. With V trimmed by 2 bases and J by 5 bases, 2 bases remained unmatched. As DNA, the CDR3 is TGCGCCAGCAGCTTACAGGGGGGGAATGAAAAACTGTTTTTT. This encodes CASSLQGGNEKLFF.

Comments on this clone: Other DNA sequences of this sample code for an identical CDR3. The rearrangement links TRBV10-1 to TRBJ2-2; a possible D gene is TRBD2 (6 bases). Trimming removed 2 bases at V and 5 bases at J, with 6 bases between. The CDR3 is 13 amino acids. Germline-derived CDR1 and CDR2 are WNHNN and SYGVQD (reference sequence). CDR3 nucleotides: TGCGCCAGCAGTGAGGGGGGGACCGGGGAGCTGTTTTTT. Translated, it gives CASSEGGTGELFF.

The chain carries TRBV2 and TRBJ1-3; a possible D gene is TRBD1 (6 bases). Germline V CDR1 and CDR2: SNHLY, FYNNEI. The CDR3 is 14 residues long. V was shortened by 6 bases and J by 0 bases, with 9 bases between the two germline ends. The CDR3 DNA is TGTGCCAGCAGCGGACAGCTCTCTGGAAACACCATATATTTT. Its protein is CASSGQLSGNTIYF.

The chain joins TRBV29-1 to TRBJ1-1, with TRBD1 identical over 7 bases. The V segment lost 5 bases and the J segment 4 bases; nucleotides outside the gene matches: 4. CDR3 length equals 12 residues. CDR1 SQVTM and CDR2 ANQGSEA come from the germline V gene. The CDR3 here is CSVRQGFTEAFF. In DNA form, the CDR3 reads TGCAGCGTTCGACAGGGATTCACTGAAGCTTTCTTT.